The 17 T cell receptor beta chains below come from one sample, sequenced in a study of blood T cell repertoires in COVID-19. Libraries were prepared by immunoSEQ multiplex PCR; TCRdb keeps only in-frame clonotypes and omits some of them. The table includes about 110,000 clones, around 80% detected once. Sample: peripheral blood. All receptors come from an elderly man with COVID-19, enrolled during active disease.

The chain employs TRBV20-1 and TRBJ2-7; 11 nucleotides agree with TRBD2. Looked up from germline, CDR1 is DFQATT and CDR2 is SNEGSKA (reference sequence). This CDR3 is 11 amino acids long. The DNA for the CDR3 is TGCAAACTAGCGGGGGAATACGAGCAGTACTTC. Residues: CKLAGEYEQYF.

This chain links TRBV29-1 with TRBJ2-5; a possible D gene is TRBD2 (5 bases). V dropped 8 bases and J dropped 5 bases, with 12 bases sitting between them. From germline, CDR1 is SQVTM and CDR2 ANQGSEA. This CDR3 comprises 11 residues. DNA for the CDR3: TGCAGCTTTAGGGTAGCGGAGACCCAGTACTTC. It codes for CSFRVAETQYF. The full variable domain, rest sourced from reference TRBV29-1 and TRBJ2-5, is SAVISQKPSRDICQRGTSLTIQCQVDSQVTMMFWYRQQPGQSLTLIATANQGSEATYESGFVIDKFPISRPNLTFSTLTVSNMSPEDSSIYLCSFRVAETQYFGPGTRLLVL.

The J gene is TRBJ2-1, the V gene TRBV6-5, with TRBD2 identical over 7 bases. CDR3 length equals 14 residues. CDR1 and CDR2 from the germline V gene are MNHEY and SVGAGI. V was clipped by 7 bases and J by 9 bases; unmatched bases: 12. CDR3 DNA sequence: TGTGCCAGCACAAGACTAGCTACCAACGGTGAGCAGTTCTTC. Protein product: CASTRLATNGEQFF.

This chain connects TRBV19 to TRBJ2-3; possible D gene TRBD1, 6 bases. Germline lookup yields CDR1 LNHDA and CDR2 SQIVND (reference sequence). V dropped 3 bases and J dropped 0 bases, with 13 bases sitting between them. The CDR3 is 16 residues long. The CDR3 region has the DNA TGTGCCAGTAGTATGGGGACACACATAAGCACAGATACGCAGTATTTT. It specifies CASSMGTHISTDTQYF.

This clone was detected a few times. This CDR3 is CASSYGTVYGYTF. CDR3 DNA sequence: TGTGCCAGCAGCTACGGGACAGTCTATGGCTACACCTTC. The chain joins TRBV6-5 to TRBJ1-2; 7 bases align to TRBD1. Trimming took 6 bases from V and 4 from J; bases not matched to a gene: 5. The CDR3 has 13 residues. Looked up from germline, CDR1 is MNHEY and CDR2 is SVGAGI.

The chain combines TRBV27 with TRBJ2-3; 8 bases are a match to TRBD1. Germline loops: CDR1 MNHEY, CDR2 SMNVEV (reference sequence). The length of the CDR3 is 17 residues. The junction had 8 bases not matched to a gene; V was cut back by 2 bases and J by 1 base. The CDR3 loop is CASSLRTRGLGTDTQYF. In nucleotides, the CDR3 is TGTGCCAGCAGTTTAAGGACCAGGGGGCTGGGCACAGATACGCAGTATTTT.

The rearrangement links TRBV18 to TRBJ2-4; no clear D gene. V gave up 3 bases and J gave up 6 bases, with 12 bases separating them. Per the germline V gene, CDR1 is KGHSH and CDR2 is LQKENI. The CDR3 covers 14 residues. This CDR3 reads CASSPPQSINIQYF. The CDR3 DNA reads TGTGCCAGCTCACCTCCACAGTCTATAAACATTCAGTACTTC. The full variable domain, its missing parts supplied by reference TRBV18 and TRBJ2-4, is NAGVMQNPRHLVRRRGQEARLRCSPMKGHSHVYWYRQLPEEGLKFMVYLQKENIIDESGMPKERFSAEFPKEGPSILRIQQVVRGDSAAYFCASSPPQSINIQYFGAGTRLSVL.

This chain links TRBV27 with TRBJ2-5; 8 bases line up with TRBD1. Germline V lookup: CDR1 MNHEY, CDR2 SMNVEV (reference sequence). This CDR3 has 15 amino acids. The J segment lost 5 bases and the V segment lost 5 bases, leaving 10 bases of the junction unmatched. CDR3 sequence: CASSPGSGGEETQYF. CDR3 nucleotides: TGTGCCAGCAGTCCCGGTTCAGGGGGCGAGGAGACCCAGTACTTC.

CDR3 in amino acids: CASSQGTNTQYF. CDR3 coding DNA: TGTGCCAGCAGCCAAGGGACTAATACGCAGTATTTT. The chain joins TRBV14 to TRBJ2-3; D is perhaps TRBD2 (6 bases). CDR1 is SGHDN and CDR2 is FVKESK in the germline V gene. The CDR3 runs 12 residues. The ends were cut back, 1 base at V and 7 bases at J, with 6 bases in the middle. The variable domain in full, completed from reference TRBV14 and TRBJ2-3, reads EAGVTQFPSHSVIEKGQTVTLRCDPISGHDNLYWYRRVMGKEIKFLLHFVKESKQDESGMPNNRFLAERTGGTYSTLKVQPAELEDSGVYFCASSQGTNTQYFGPGTRLTVL.

As DNA, the CDR3 is TGCGCCAGCAGCTTGTCACTAGCGGGAGCGCGCGAGCAGTACTTC. Its protein product is CASSLSLAGAREQYF. The chain carries TRBV5-1 and TRBJ2-7, with 11 bases fitting TRBD2. Losses at the gene ends were 1 base for V and 6 bases for J; bases not matched to a gene: 6. Germline V lookup: CDR1 SGHRS, CDR2 YFSETQ. The CDR3 runs 15 residues.

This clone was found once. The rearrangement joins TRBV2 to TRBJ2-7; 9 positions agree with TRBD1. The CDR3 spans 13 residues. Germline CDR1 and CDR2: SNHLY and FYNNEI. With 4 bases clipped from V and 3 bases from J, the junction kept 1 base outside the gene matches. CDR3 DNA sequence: TGTGCCAGCAGTGGGGGACAGGGCTACGAGCAGTACTTC. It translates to CASSGGQGYEQYF.

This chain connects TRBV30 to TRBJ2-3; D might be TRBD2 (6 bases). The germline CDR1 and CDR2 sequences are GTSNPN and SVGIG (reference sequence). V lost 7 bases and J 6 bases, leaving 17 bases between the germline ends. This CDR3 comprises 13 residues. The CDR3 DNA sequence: TGTGCCTCCAAGCCCCGGGAGTGGGATACGCAGTATTTT. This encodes CASKPREWDTQYF.

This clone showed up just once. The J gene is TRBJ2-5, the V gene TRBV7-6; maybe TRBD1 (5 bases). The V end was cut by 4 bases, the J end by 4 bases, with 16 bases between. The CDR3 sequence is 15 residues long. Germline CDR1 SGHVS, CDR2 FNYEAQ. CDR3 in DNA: TGTGCCAGCAGCTACTCCCCCAGGGCCCCAGAGACCCAGTACTTC. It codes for CASSYSPRAPETQYF.

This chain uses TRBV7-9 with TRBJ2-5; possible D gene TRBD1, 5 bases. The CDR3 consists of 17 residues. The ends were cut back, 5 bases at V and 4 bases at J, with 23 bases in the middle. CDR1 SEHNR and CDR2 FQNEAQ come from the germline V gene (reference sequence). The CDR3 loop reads CASSPSAGNPRGETQYF. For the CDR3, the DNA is TGTGCCAGCAGCCCATCCGCAGGAAACCCTAGGGGAGAGACCCAGTACTTC.

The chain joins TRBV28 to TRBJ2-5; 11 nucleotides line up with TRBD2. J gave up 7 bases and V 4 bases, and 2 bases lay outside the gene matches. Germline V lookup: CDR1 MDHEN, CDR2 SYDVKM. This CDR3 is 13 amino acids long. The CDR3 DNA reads TGTGCCAGCAGTTCTAGCGGGAGGCGGACCCAGTACTTC. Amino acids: CASSSSGRRTQYF.

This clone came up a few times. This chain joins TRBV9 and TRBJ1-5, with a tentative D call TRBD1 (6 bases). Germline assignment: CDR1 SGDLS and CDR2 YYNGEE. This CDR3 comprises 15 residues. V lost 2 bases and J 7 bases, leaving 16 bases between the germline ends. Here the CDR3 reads CASSVGFRGGQPQHF. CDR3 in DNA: TGTGCCAGCAGCGTCGGGTTCAGGGGCGGACAGCCCCAGCATTTT. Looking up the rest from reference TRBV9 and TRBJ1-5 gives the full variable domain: DSGVTQTPKHLITATGQRVTLRCSPRSGDLSVYWYQQSLDQGLQFLIQYYNGEERAKGNILERFSAQQFPDLHSELNLSSLELGDSALYFCASSVGFRGGQPQHFGDGTRLSIL.

CDR3 bases: TGTGCCAGCAGCTCCAGGGGGCGAGGGGGGGAGCAGTACTTC. Amino acid sequence: CASSSRGRGGEQYF. The genes are TRBV13 and TRBJ2-7; TRBD1 agrees at 8 bases. In germline, CDR1 is PRHDT, CDR2 FYEKMQ (reference sequence). The CDR3 has 14 amino acids. The ends lost 4 bases at V and 7 bases at J; junction bases unmatched: 9. Using reference TRBV13 and TRBJ2-7 for the parts outside the CDR3, the full variable domain is AAGVIQSPRHLIKEKRETATLKCYPIPRHDTVYWYQQGPGQDPQFLISFYEKMQSDKGSIPDRFSAQQFSDYHSELNMSSLELGDSALYFCASSSRGRGGEQYFGPGTRLTVT.